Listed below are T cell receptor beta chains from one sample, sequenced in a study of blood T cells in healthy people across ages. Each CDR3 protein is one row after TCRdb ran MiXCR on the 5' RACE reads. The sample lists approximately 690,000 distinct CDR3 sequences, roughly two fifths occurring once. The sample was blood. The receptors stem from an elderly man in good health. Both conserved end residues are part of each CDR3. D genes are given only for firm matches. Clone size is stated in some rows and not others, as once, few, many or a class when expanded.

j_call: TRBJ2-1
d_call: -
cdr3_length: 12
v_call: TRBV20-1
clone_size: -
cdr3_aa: CSTIRAIETQFF
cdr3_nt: TGCAGTACCATACGAGCGATAGAGACCCAGTTCTTC

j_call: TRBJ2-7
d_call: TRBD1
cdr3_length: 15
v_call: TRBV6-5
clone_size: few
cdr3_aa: CASSYSGQGYYEQYF
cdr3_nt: TGTGCCAGCAGTTACTCAGGACAGGGATACTACGAGCAGTACTTC

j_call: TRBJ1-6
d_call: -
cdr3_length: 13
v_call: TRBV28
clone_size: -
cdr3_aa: CAAYRPGNSPLHF
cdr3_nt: TGTGCCGCGTACCGCCCGGGCAATTCACCCCTCCACTTT

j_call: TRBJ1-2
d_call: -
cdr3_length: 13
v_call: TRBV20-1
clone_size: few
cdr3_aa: CSVERGASYGYTF
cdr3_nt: TGCAGTGTCGAGAGGGGGGCTTCCTATGGCTACACCTTC

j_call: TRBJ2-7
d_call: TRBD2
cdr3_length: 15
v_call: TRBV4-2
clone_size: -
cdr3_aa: CASSQDQRLANEQYF
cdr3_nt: TGTGCCAGCAGCCAAGATCAAAGACTAGCAAACGAGCAGTACTTC

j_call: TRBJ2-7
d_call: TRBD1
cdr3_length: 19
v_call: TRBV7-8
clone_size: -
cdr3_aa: CASSLEGAGQGSSYNEQYF
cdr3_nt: TGTGCCAGCAGCTTAGAGGGGGCCGGACAGGGGAGCTCCTACAATGAGCAGTACTTC

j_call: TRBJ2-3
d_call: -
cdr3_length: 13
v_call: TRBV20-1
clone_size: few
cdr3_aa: CSAREVAGNTQYF
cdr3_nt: TGCAGTGCTAGAGAGGTAGCCGGGAATACGCAGTATTTT

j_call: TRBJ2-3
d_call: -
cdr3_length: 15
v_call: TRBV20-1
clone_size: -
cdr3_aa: CSARAKGGSTGTQYF
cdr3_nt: TGCAGTGCTAGAGCAAAGGGGGGTTCCACAGGTACGCAGTATTTT

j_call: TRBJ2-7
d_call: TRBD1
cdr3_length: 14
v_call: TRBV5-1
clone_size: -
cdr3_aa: CASTQQGSVYEQYF
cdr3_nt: TGCGCCAGCACTCAACAGGGGTCGGTCTACGAGCAGTACTTC

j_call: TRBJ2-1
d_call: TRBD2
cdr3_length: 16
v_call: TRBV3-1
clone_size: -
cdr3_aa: CASRPGGRGAYNEQFF
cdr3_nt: TGTGCCAGCAGGCCGGGTGGGCGGGGGGCCTACAATGAGCAGTTCTTC

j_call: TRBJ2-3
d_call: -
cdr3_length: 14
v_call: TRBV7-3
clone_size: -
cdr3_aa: CASSLVASSDTQYF
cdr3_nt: TGTGCCAGCAGCTTAGTTGCTAGTTCAGATACGCAGTATTTT

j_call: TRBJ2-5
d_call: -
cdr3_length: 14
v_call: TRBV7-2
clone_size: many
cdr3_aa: CASSPDRNQETQYF
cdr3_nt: TGTGCCAGCAGTCCCGACAGGAACCAAGAGACCCAGTACTTC

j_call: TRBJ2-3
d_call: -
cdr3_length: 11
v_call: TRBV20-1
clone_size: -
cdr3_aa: CSAGPTDTQYF
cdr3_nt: TGCAGTGCGGGGCCAACAGATACGCAGTATTTT

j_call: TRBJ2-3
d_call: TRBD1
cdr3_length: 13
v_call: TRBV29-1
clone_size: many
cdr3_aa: CSVLQGPTDTQYF
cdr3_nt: TGCAGCGTTTTACAGGGGCCCACAGATACGCAGTATTTT

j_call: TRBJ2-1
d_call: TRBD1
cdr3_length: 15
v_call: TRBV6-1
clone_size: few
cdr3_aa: CASTGGRGFYNEQFF
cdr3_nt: TGTGCCAGCACAGGAGGCAGGGGGTTCTACAATGAGCAGTTCTTC

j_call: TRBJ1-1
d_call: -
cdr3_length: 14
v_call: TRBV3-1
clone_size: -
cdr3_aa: CASTPLDGDTEAFF
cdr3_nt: TGTGCCAGCACCCCCTTGGACGGGGACACTGAAGCTTTCTTT

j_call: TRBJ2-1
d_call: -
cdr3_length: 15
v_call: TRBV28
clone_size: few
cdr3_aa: CASSFGGARSREQFF
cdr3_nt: TGTGCCAGCAGTTTTGGTGGGGCCCGATCGCGGGAGCAGTTCTTC

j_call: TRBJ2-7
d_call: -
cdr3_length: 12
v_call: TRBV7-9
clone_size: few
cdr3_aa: CASSGLPNEQYF
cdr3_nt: TGTGCCAGCAGCGGATTACCCAATGAGCAGTACTTC

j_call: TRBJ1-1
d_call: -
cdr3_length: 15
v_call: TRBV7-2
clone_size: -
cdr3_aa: CASSLLRQLNTEAFF
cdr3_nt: TGTGCCAGCAGCTTGTTGAGGCAGCTGAACACTGAAGCTTTCTTT

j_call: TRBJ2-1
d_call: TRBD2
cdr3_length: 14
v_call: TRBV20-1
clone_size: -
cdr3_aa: CSALAGVNYNEQFF
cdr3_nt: TGCAGTGCCCTAGCGGGCGTGAATTACAATGAGCAGTTCTTC

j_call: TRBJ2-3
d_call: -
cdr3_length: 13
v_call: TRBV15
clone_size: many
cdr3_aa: CATSTERTYTQYF
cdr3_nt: TGTGCCACCAGCACAGAGAGAACGTATACGCAGTATTTT

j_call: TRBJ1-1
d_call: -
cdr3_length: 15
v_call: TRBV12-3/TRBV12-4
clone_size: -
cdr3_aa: CASTITGSPYTEAFF
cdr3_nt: TGTGCCAGCACTATTACCGGGTCTCCCTACACTGAAGCTTTCTTT

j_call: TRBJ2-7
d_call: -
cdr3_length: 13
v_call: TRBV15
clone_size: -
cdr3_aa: CATSRSKGEEQYF
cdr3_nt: TGTGCCACCAGCAGATCCAAGGGGGAAGAGCAGTACTTC

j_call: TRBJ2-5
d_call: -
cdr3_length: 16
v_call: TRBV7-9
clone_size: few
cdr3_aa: CASSGRGSRSGETQYF
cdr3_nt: TGTGCCAGCAGCGGACGGGGTAGCCGCTCGGGAGAGACCCAGTACTTC

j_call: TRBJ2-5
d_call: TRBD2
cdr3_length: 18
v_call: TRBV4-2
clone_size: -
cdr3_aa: CASSQFPTSGGAGETQYF
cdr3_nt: TGTGCCAGCAGCCAATTCCCAACTAGCGGGGGGGCCGGAGAGACCCAGTACTTC

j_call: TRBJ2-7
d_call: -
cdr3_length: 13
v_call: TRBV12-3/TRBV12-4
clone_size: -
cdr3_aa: CASSFPLGREQYF
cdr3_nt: TGTGCCAGCAGTTTCCCCCTAGGAAGGGAGCAGTACTTC

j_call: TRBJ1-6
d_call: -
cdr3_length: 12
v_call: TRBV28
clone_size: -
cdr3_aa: CASSLWNSPLHF
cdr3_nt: TGTGCCAGCAGTTTATGGAATTCACCCCTCCACTTT

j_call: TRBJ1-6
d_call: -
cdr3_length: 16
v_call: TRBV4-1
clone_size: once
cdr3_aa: CASSQASTGGGSPLHF
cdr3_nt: TGCGCCAGCAGCCAAGCTTCGACTGGAGGGGGTTCACCCCTCCACTTT

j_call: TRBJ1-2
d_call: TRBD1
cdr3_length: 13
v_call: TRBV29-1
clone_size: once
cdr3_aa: CSVDRVGPHGYTF
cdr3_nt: TGCAGCGTGGACAGGGTGGGACCCCATGGCTACACCTTC

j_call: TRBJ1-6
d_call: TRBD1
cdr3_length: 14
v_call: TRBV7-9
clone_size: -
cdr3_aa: CASSGQGARSPLHF
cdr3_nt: TGTGCCAGCAGTGGACAGGGGGCAAGATCACCCCTCCACTTT

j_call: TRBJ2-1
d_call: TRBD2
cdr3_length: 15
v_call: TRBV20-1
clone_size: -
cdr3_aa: CSATPGGGRYNEQFF
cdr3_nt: TGCAGTGCCACCCCAGGCGGGGGGCGATACAATGAGCAGTTCTTC

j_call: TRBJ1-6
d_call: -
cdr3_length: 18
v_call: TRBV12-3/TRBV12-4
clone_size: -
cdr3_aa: CASSFRRPQSSYNSPLHF
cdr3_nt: TGTGCCAGCAGTTTTCGCAGGCCTCAGAGCTCCTATAATTCACCCCTCCACTTT

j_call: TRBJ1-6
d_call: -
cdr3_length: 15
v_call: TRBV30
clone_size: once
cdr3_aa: CAWTPLRGTNSPLHF
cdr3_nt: TGTGCCTGGACCCCCCTAAGAGGGACCAATTCACCCCTCCACTTT

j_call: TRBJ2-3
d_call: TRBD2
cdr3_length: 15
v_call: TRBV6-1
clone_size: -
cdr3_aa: CASEGTSGGTDTQYF
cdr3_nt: TGTGCCAGTGAGGGGACTAGCGGGGGAACAGATACGCAGTATTTT

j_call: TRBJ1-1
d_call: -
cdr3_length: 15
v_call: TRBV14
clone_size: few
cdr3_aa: CASSQVRQMNTEAFF
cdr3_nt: TGTGCCAGCAGCCAAGTTAGGCAGATGAACACTGAAGCTTTCTTT

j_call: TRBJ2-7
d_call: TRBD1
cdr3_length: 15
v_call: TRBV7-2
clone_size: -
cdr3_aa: CASSLSGTATYEQYF
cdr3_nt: TGTGCCAGCAGCTTATCCGGGACAGCAACCTACGAGCAGTACTTC

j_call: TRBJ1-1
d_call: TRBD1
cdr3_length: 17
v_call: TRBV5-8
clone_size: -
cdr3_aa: CASSPGTGPGANTEAFF
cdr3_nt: TGTGCCAGCAGCCCCGGGACAGGGCCGGGTGCGAACACTGAAGCTTTCTTT

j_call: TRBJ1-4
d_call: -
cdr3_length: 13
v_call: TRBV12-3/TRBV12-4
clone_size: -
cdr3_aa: CASSWTSDEKLFF
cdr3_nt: TGTGCCAGCAGTTGGACGAGTGATGAAAAACTGTTTTTT

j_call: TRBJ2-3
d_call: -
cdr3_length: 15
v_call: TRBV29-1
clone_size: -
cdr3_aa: CSVLYSRDVLDTQYF
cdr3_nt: TGCAGCGTACTCTATTCCCGGGACGTGTTGGATACGCAGTATTTT

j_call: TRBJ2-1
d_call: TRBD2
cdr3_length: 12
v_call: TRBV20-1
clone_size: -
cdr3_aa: CSASLAGYEQFF
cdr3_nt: TGCAGTGCTTCACTAGCGGGGTATGAGCAGTTCTTC

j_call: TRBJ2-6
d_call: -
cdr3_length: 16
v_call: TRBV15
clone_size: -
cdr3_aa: CATSGGPSSGANVLTF
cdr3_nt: TGTGCCACCAGCGGGGGCCCTAGTTCTGGGGCCAACGTCCTGACTTTC